This TCR beta chain was documented in a study of human T cells and chemical hapten exposure (dated by TCRdb to the early 2020s). About the full investigation: Libraries were pooled for sequencing, and per-sample TCR yields varied mainly because of small differences in library volumes within the pool. Peripheral blood TCR repertoire changes were tracked in vivo in alopecia patients during primary and secondary sensitization to the hapten diphenylcyclopropenone (DPC). Both TCR alpha and TCR beta chains were sequenced from each blood RNA sample. What the work shows at the level of the full study, not this receptor alone: DPC sensitization did not change how many TCRs were above 1 in 1000 frequency, and no evidence was found of alterations in global repertoire structure. Repeated subsampling changed both the strength of the expansion versus patch-test correlation and the threshold at which that correlation became significant.

The library was generated by 5' RACE. Sequencing relied on an Illumina MiSeq. During library preparation, unique molecular identifiers were attached to individual cDNA molecules so that TCRs could be counted in a quantitative, reproducible way. The authors processed their data as follows. The median number of TCRs per sample was around 96,000, ranging from about 23,224 to 700,000. The Decombinator software suite was used to annotate the V, J and CDR3 of the TCR reads. Every sample was subsampled to the same number of TCRs (28,000) for the PS versus PT1 abundance plots. TCRs were defined as expanded if absent before sensitization and observed at least eight times at the 2-week time point. TCRdb itself trimmed the public reads at Q25 with fastp, ran MiXCR and retained productive beta chains. Entries are consolidated by CDR3 protein sequence, retaining the most common genes and DNA. Clone size and V and J calls follow TCRdb, not the original study. The sample has 95,000 to 120,000 distinct CDR3 sequences on record, roughly 19% of them singletons. Approximately 2.8% of the sample lies in the top ten.

The CDR3 goes from the cysteine to the phenylalanine over 14 residues. Only the CDR3 DNA is retained, 42 bases long and in frame from the first base. Reading the germline V gene (reference sequence) gives CDR1 MNHEY and CDR2 SMNVEV. The V end loses 5 bases and the J end loses 6 bases, and a stretch of 14 bases separates them. Total RNA was isolated from unfractionated whole blood collected in Tempus Blood RNA tubes. As TCR sequencing controls, about five healthy volunteers were used, with blood taken at day 0, 2 weeks and 6 weeks. A few counts support this clonotype. Its antigen is not yet known. Per-nucleotide qualities are absent, and no much larger clonotype sits a single base away.

The sequence came from a human donor in good health. The chain is encoded by TRBV27 joined to TRBJ2-1; perhaps TRBD2 is the D gene, with 6 bases matching. The DNA sequence is given as TGTGCCAGCAGTCGGGGGAGACTCGGCAATGAGCAGTTCTTC. Its protein is CASSRGRLGNEQFF.